A selection of T cell receptor beta chains follows, all from one sample in a study of Graves' ophthalmopathy and Graves' hyperthyroidism. TCRdb recomputed calls from the multiplex PCR reads with MiXCR, one row per CDR3 protein. The sample carries 240,000 or so distinct CDR3 sequences, around 50% recorded once. Specimen: peripheral blood. Source of these receptors: an adult man with Graves' ophthalmopathy. Each CDR3 is given without its conserved first and last residue. Rows give clone size only sometimes, using once, few, many, or a class for an expanded clone.

>TRBV7-2|TRBJ2-7|-|13
ASSPGTSGMYEQY
>TRBV19|TRBJ1-2|-|11
ASGTGTHYGYT
>TRBV7-8|TRBJ2-5|-|12
ASSSWPRQETQY
>TRBV7-8|TRBJ2-7|-|12
ASSLAGGLNEQY
>TRBV19|TRBJ2-7|few|12
ASSISSGHHEQY
>TRBV29-1|TRBJ1-3|few|12
SVETGGVGNTIY
>TRBV10-3|TRBJ1-5|-|9
AISGGNEQH
>TRBV29-1|TRBJ2-7|few|11
SVVGDPTYEQY
>TRBV10-1|TRBJ2-5|-|16
ASSGSTETSGSQETQY
>TRBV11-2|TRBJ1-4|-|13
ASSPSFSRNEKLF
>TRBV7-2|TRBJ1-5|-|13
ASREGGRERQPQH
>TRBV11-2|TRBJ2-7|-|12
ASSSTRKLGEQY
>TRBV11-2|TRBJ2-7|once|13
ASSSWTDRSYEQY
>TRBV29-1|TRBJ1-1|-|10
SYRGPNTEAF
>TRBV20-1|TRBJ1-2|few|9
SATGGVGYT
>TRBV3-1|TRBJ1-1|-|11
ASSQVHHTEAF
>TRBV29-1|TRBJ1-1|many|12
SVLAPLENTEAF
>TRBV15|TRBJ1-1|-|11
ATSRRTPTEAF
>TRBV15|TRBJ1-5|-|10
ATSIMNQPQH
>TRBV7-9|TRBJ2-7|few|12
ASSPGTARYEQY
>TRBV5-1|TRBJ2-7|few|12
ASDLTGSSYEQY
>TRBV7-2|TRBJ1-4|-|13
ASSSFTGLNEKLF
>TRBV7-3|TRBJ2-5|few|13
ATQTAGYGQETQY
>TRBV2|TRBJ2-1|-|12
ATQWTSSYNEQF
>TRBV5-1|TRBJ2-7|-|11
ASSLDRVQEQY
>TRBV28|TRBJ1-1|once|13
ASSLGGRAAGEAF
>TRBV20-1|TRBJ1-2|few|12
SGKTGVVPYGYT